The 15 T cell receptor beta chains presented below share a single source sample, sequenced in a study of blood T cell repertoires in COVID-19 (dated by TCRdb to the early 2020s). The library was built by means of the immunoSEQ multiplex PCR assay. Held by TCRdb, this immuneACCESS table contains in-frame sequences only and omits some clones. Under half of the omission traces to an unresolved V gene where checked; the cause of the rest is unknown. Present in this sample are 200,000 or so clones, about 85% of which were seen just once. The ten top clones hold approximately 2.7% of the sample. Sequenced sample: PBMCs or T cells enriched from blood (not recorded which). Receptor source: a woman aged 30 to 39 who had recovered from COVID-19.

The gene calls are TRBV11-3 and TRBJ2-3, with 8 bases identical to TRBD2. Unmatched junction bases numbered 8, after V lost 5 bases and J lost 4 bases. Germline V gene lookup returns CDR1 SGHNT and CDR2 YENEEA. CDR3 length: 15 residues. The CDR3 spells CASSAGGAFPDTQYF. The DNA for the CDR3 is TGTGCCAGCAGCGCCGGGGGGGCCTTTCCAGATACGCAGTATTTT. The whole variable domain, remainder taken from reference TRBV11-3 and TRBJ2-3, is EAGVVQSPRYKIIEKKQPVAFWCNPISGHNTLYWYLQNLGQGPELLIRYENEEAVDDSQLPKDRFSAERLKGVDSTLKIQPAELGDSAVYLCASSAGGAFPDTQYFGPGTRLTVL.

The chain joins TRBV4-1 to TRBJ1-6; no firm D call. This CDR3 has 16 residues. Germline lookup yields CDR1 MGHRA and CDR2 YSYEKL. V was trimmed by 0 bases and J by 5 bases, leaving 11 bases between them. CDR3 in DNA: TGCGCCAGCAGCCAAGATCCCAGTTCTCATAATTCACCCCTCCACTTT. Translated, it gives CASSQDPSSHNSPLHF.

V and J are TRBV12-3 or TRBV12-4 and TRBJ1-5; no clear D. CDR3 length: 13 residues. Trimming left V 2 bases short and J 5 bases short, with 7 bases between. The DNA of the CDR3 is TGTGCCAGCAGTTTAACAGAGTATCAGCCCCAGCATTTT. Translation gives CASSLTEYQPQHF.

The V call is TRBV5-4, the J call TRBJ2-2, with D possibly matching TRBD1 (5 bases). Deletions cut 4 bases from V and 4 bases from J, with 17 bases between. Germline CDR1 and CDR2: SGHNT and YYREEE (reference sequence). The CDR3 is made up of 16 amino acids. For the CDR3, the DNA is TGTGCCAGCAGCCCTCCGGTAGGGGATTTCACCGGGGAGCTGTTTTTT. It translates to CASSPPVGDFTGELFF.

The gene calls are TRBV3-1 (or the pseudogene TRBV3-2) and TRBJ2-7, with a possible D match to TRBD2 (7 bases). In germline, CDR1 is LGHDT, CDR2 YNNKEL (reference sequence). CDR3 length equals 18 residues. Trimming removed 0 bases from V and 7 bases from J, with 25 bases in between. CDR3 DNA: TGTGCCAGCAGCCAAGAATTCTCTCCTTTGGGGGGGCGCGGTGAGCAGTACTTC. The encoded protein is CASSQEFSPLGGRGEQYF.

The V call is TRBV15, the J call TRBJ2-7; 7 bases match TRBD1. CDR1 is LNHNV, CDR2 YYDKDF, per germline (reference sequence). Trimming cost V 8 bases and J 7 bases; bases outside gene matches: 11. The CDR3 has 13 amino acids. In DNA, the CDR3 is TGTGCCACCGAAGACAGGGCGTCAAAGGAGCAGTACTTC. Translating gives CATEDRASKEQYF.

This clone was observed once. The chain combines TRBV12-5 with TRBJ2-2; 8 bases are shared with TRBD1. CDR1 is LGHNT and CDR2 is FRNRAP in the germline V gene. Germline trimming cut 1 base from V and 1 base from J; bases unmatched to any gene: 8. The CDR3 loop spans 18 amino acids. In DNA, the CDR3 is TGTGCTAGTGGTTTGGGGACAGGGTTTAGTAGGAACACCGGGGAGCTGTTTTTT. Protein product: CASGLGTGFSRNTGELFF.

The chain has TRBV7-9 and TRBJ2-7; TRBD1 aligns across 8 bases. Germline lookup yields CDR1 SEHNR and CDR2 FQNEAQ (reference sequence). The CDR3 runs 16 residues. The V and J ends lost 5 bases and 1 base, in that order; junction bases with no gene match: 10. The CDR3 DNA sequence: TGTGCCAGCAGCGCTATCCCCGGACAGGGATCCTACGAGCAGTACTTC. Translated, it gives CASSAIPGQGSYEQYF.

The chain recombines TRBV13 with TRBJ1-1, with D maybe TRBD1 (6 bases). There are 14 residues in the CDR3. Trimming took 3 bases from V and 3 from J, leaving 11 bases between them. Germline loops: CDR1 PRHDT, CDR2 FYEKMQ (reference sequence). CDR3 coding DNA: TGTGCCAGCAGCTTGGGGGCAGGGGACACTGAAGCTTTCTTT. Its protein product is CASSLGAGDTEAFF.

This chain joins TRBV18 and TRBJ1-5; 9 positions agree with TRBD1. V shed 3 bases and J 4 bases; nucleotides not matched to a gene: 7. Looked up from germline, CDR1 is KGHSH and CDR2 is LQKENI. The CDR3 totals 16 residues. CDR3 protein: CASSPQPGTGNQPQHF. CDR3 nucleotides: TGTGCCAGCTCACCGCAACCCGGGACAGGGAATCAGCCCCAGCATTTT. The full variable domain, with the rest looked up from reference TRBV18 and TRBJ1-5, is NAGVMQNPRHLVRRRGQEARLRCSPMKGHSHVYWYRQLPEEGLKFMVYLQKENIIDESGMPKERFSAEFPKEGPSILRIQQVVRGDSAAYFCASSPQPGTGNQPQHFGDGTRLSIL.

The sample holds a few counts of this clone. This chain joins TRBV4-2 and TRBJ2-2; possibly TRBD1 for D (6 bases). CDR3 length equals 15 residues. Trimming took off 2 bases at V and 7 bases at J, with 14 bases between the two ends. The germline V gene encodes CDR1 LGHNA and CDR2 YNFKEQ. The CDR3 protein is CASSQRTVLGGELFF. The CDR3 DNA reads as TGTGCCAGCAGCCAACGGACAGTATTGGGCGGGGAGCTGTTTTTT.

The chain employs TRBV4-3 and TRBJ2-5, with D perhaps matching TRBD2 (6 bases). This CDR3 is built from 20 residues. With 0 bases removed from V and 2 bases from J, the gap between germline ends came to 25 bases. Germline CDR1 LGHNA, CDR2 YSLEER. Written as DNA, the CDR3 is TGCGCCAGCAGCCAAGAACGGGGGTCTTCGTGCTGCTGGCAGCAAGAGACCCAGTACTTC. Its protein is CASSQERGSSCCWQQETQYF.

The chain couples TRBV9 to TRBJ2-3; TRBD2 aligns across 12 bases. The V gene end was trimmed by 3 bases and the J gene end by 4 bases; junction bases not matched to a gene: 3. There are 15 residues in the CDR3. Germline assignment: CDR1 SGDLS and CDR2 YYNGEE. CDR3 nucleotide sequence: TGTGCCAGCAGCGGTACTAGCGGGGGGCCAGATACGCAGTATTTT. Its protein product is CASSGTSGGPDTQYF.

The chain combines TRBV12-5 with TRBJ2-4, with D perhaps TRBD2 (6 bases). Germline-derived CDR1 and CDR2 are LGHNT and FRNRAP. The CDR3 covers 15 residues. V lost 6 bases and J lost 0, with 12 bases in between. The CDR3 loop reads CASGRGRLAKNIQYF. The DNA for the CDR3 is TGTGCTAGTGGGCGGGGACGGCTAGCCAAAAACATTCAGTACTTC.

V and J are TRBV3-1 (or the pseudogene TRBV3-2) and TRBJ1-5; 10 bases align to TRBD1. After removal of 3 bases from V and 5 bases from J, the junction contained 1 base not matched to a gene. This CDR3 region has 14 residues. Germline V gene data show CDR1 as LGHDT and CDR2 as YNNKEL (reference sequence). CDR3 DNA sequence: TGTGCCAGCAGCCATGGGACAGGGGATCAGCCCCAGCATTTT. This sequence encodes CASSHGTGDQPQHF.